Following are 22 T cell receptor beta chains from one sample sequenced in a study of T cell repertoires in cytomegalovirus infection (dated by TCRdb to about 2019). Sequencing instrument: Illumina HiSeq 1500. The public reads were quality trimmed at Q25 with fastp and then assembled into clones with MiXCR by TCRdb, keeping productive beta chains. For every CDR3 protein sequence, its rows merge into one entry that carries the most common genes and DNA. The sample includes 250,000 or so distinct CDR3 sequences, with about a sixth observed a single time. Less than 50% of the sample rests with the top ten. Sequenced material: CD8+ T cells from PBMCs. These TCRs come from a human donor in good health (CMV status not recorded). Some clones in this sample may be carry-over from other donors' samples.

The J gene is TRBJ2-1, the V gene TRBV27; 11 bases agree with TRBD2. V lost 5 bases, J lost 9 bases, and 12 bases stayed unmatched. This CDR3 is built from 16 residues. Germline V gives CDR1 MNHEY, CDR2 SMNVEV (reference sequence). CDR3 sequence (DNA): TGTGCCAGCAGTCCAGTAGCGGGGGGGTCTACAGGTGAGCAGTTCTTC. The encoded protein is CASSPVAGGSTGEQFF.

The table lists this clonotype with a few counts. The chain links TRBV28 to TRBJ1-4, with D maybe TRBD1 (5 bases). The CDR3 is 15 residues long. Germline loops: CDR1 MDHEN, CDR2 SYDVKM. V was trimmed by 6 bases and J by 7 bases, leaving 18 bases between them. CDR3 amino acids: CASRNSLGGSEKLFF. CDR3 DNA: TGTGCCAGCAGAAACTCATTGGGGGGGAGTGAAAAACTGTTTTTT.

At least ten counts were recorded for this clonotype. The chain joins TRBV6-1 to TRBJ2-7; 9 bases align to TRBD1. CDR3 length: 15 residues. Unmatched junction bases numbered 9, after V lost 3 bases and J lost 6 bases. CDR1 is MNHNS, CDR2 SASEGT, per germline. This CDR3 is CASSDPRRTGAEQYF. Written as DNA, the CDR3 is TGTGCCAGCAGTGATCCGAGAAGGACAGGGGCCGAGCAGTACTTC.

This chain uses TRBV5-6 with TRBJ2-2; no firm D call. CDR3 length: 15 amino acids. CDR1 is SGHDT, CDR2 YYEEEE, per germline. Deletions cut 0 bases from V and 6 bases from J, with 12 bases between. CDR3 nucleotide sequence: TGTGCCAGCAGCTTGGAGGAGCGTGCCGCCGGGGAGCTGTTTTTT. This encodes CASSLEERAAGELFF.

The chain links TRBV6-2 or TRBV6-3 to TRBJ2-1; 9 bases line up with TRBD2. This CDR3 comprises 17 residues. CDR1 is MNHEY and CDR2 is SVGEGT in the germline V gene. V was clipped by 0 bases and J by 9 bases; unmatched bases: 12. The CDR3 protein is CASSYSPAGGPGVEQFF. The CDR3, as DNA: TGTGCCAGCAGTTACTCCCCTGCGGGGGGGCCTGGGGTTGAGCAGTTCTTC.

This clonotype has a handful of counts. The chain recombines TRBV14 with TRBJ2-1; 9 positions match TRBD1. V shed 4 bases and J 8 bases; nucleotides not matched to a gene: 9. Per the germline V gene, CDR1 is SGHDN and CDR2 is FVKESK. The CDR3 length is 15 residues. The CDR3 coding sequence is TGTGCCAGCAGCCTACCGGGACAGGGTTTCGATGAGCAGTTCTTC. Its translation: CASSLPGQGFDEQFF.

The V call is TRBV20-1, the J call TRBJ2-7; D possibly corresponds to TRBD1 (5 bases). V lost 0 bases, J lost 0 bases, and 18 bases lay in between. The germline gives CDR1 DFQATT, CDR2 SNEGSKA (reference sequence). The CDR3 contains 17 residues. The CDR3 DNA sequence: TGCAGTGCTAGAGATCCGCAGGGCCGTAGGGACTCCTACGAGCAGTACTTC. Its translation: CSARDPQGRRDSYEQYF.

This clonotype has just a few counts. V is TRBV28 and J is TRBJ1-1, with a weak D call TRBD1 (6 bases). The CDR3 has 13 residues. The ends were cut back, 3 bases at V and 11 bases at J, with 16 bases in the middle. Germline V gene data show CDR1 as MDHEN and CDR2 as SYDVKM. The CDR3: CASSFRDISQAFF. For the CDR3, the DNA is TGTGCCAGCAGTTTCAGGGACATCTCGCAGGCTTTCTTT. Variable domain in full (rest from reference TRBV28 and TRBJ1-1): DVKVTQSSRYLVKRTGEKVFLECVQDMDHENMFWYRQDPGLGLRLIYFSYDVKMKEKGDIPEGYSVSREKKERFSLILESASTNQTSMYLCASSFRDISQAFFGQGTRLTVV.

This clonotype has a handful of counts. This chain connects TRBV28 to TRBJ2-3; TRBD2 matches 13 bases. This CDR3 comprises 21 residues. CDR1 and CDR2 (germline): MDHEN, SYDVKM. The V gene end was trimmed by 3 bases and the J gene end by 3 bases; junction bases not matched to a gene: 18. The CDR3 sequence: CASSLILTSGGASVGTDTQYF. In DNA, the CDR3 is TGTGCCAGCAGTTTGATACTAACTAGCGGGGGGGCCAGCGTTGGAACAGATACGCAGTATTTT.

This clonotype was seen repeatedly, ten times or more. This chain connects TRBV6-1 to TRBJ1-2; D is perhaps TRBD1 (6 bases). The ends were cut back, 6 bases at V and 2 bases at J, with 16 bases in the middle. This CDR3 region has 15 residues. The germline V gene encodes CDR1 MNHNS and CDR2 SASEGT. This chain's CDR3 is CASSKSPDRNYGYTF. For the CDR3, the DNA is TGTGCCAGCAGCAAATCCCCCGACAGGAACTATGGCTACACCTTC.

For this clonotype: A clone one base away is much larger, so this may be a read error. The rearrangement joins TRBV12-3 or TRBV12-4 to TRBJ2-1; D may be TRBD2 (5 bases). The CDR3 runs 12 residues. V was clipped by 6 bases and J by 9 bases, with 12 bases between them. CDR3 protein: CASSSDAGEQFF. The CDR3 bases are TGTGCCAGCAGCTCCGACGCGGGTGAGCAGTTCTTC.

In this sample, this clonotype turned up many times. The V and J genes are TRBV7-6 and TRBJ2-1, with D tentatively TRBD1 or TRBD2 (5 bases each). V dropped 5 bases and J dropped 2 bases, with 22 bases sitting between them. The CDR3 length is 18 residues. Looked up from germline, CDR1 is SGHVS and CDR2 is FNYEAQ. The DNA for the CDR3 is TGTGCCAGCAGCGCCGAATCCCCCGGGACCTATACCTACAATGAGCAGTTCTTC. Its translation: CASSAESPGTYTYNEQFF.

This clonotype was counted at least ten times. The rearrangement uses TRBV19 and TRBJ1-6; the D is unclear. Germline loops: CDR1 LNHDA, CDR2 SQIVND (reference sequence). Trimming took 4 bases from V and 8 from J, leaving 15 bases between them. The CDR3 is made up of 15 amino acids. The CDR3 sequence is CASSTWLDPDSPLHF. In nucleotides, the CDR3 is TGTGCCAGTAGTACTTGGTTGGACCCAGATTCACCCCTCCACTTT.

This clonotype came up a few times. J is TRBJ2-6 and V is TRBV27; D gene uncertain. This CDR3 region has 13 residues. CDR1 MNHEY and CDR2 SMNVEV come from the germline V gene (reference sequence). Between the trimmed V and J ends, which lost 3 bases and 4 bases, there was a span of 4 bases. CDR3 in DNA: TGTGCCAGCAGTTTCCTGGGGGCCAACGTCCTGACTTTC. Its protein is CASSFLGANVLTF.

This clonotype appeared many times. The gene calls are TRBV6-6 and TRBJ1-6; 7 nucleotides agree with TRBD1. V was clipped by 7 bases and J by 7 bases; unmatched bases: 7. The CDR3 length is 14 residues. The germline V gene has CDR1 MNHNY and CDR2 SVGAGI (reference sequence). The DNA for the CDR3 is TGTGCCAGCACCCCGGACAGGCAAAATTCACCCCTCCACTTT. Encoded protein: CASTPDRQNSPLHF.

V usage is TRBV6-1 and J usage is TRBJ2-2; no clear D. The V gene lost 4 bases and the J gene lost 5 bases, with 17 bases spanning the gap. Germline loops: CDR1 MNHNS, CDR2 SASEGT. This CDR3 region has 16 residues. The CDR3 nucleotides are TGTGCCAGCAGTGTAACGCATGCAGGCAAGACCGGGGAGCTGTTTTTT. As protein: CASSVTHAGKTGELFF.

This clonotype has only a few counts. The chain is built from TRBV6-1 and TRBJ2-7; possible D gene TRBD2, 6 bases. CDR1 is MNHNS, CDR2 SASEGT, per germline. Between the trimmed V and J ends, which lost 7 bases and 1 base, there was a span of 14 bases. CDR3 length: 14 residues. In nucleotides, the CDR3 is TGTGCCAGCACTTACGGGACTTTTTCCTACGAGCAGTACTTC. Protein sequence: CASTYGTFSYEQYF.

This clonotype was picked up a small number of times. For the CDR3, the DNA is TGTGCCAGCAGTGAAAGGGCTCTAGGGACAGAGGACTACACCTTC. Amino acid sequence: CASSERALGTEDYTF. The chain has TRBV2 and TRBJ1-2; 7 nucleotides match TRBD1. The trim removed 2 bases at V and 10 bases at J, leaving 13 bases unmatched. The CDR3 is made up of 15 amino acids. Germline lookup yields CDR1 SNHLY and CDR2 FYNNEI.

This clonotype was detected ten times or more. This chain uses TRBV7-9 with TRBJ1-5; D gene uncertain. The CDR3 runs 16 residues. The germline V gene encodes CDR1 SEHNR and CDR2 FQNEAQ (reference sequence). V lost 8 bases, J lost 6 bases, and 23 bases lay in between. CDR3 DNA sequence: TGTGCCAGCTCCCCCGTGGAGCATGAGGAATTTCAGCCCCAGCATTTT. Its protein product is CASSPVEHEEFQPQHF.

A few counts support this clonotype. This rearrangement joins TRBV6-6 to TRBJ2-7, with D uncertain. This CDR3 spans 16 amino acids. Trimming stripped 4 bases from V and 3 bases from J, with 19 bases between. CDR1 MNHNY and CDR2 SVGAGI come from the germline V gene (reference sequence). The CDR3: CASSSPSSPDFYEQYF. DNA of the CDR3: TGTGCCAGCAGTTCTCCCTCCTCCCCCGATTTCTACGAGCAGTACTTC.

The chain is built from TRBV5-8 and TRBJ2-1; tentatively, D is TRBD2 (5 bases). V shed 0 bases and J shed 0 bases, with 13 bases lying between them. This CDR3 region has 17 residues. Per germline, CDR1 SGHTS and CDR2 YDEGEE. In DNA form, the CDR3 reads TGTGCCAGCAGCTTGGGGGAGTCTTCATTCTCCTACAATGAGCAGTTCTTC. As protein: CASSLGESSFSYNEQFF.

This clonotype showed up many times. The gene calls are TRBV20-1 and TRBJ2-3; no firm D call. Germline CDR1 DFQATT, CDR2 SNEGSKA (reference sequence). V dropped 2 bases and J dropped 6 bases, with 9 bases sitting between them. CDR3 length: 12 amino acids. The CDR3 loop reads CSARFSEDTQYF. The CDR3 nucleotides read TGCAGTGCTAGATTCTCAGAGGATACGCAGTATTTT.